This T cell receptor beta chain appears in the sequencing data of a study of shared clonotypes between healthy human individuals. In the study overall: Used for every donor were three CD4 naive, three CD4 memory, two CD8 naive and one CD8 memory plate.

The V and J ends lost 2 bases and 0 bases, in that order; junction bases with no gene match: 4. CDR1 and CDR2 (germline): PRHDT, FYEKMQ (reference sequence). This CDR3 has 17 amino acids. In the study's own analysis: ImmunoSEQ gave junction-only sequences without quality scores, so filtering differed. Profiled with immunoSEQ multiplex PCR; TCRdb holds only in-frame clones, not every one. That table gives V, J and clone size, and the DNA gave D and trimming. Of approximately 840,000 clones in the sample, approximately 97% were seen once. Naive CD8 populations comprised CD45RO-negative cells positively selected for CCR7, excluding terminally differentiated effector memory CD45RA+ cells.

The chain links TRBV13 to TRBJ2-6, with 7 bases lining up with TRBD1. The clonotype was recovered from a man aged 30 to 39 in good health. The material sequenced was naive CD8+ T cells sorted from blood. This CDR3 is CASSLRDSNSGANVLTF. CDR3 nucleotide sequence: TGTGCCAGCAGCTTACGGGACAGCAACTCTGGGGCCAACGTCCTGACTTTC.